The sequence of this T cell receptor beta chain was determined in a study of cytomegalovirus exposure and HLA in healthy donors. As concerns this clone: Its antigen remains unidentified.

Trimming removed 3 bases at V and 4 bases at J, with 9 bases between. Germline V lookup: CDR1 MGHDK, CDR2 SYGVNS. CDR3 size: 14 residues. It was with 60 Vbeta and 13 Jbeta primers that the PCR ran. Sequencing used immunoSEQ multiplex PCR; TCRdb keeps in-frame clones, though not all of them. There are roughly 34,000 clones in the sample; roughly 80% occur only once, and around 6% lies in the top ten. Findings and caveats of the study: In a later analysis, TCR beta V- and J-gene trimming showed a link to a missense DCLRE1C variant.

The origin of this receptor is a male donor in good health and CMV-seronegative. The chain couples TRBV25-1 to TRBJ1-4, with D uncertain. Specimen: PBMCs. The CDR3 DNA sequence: TGTGCCAGCAGTGACCCCAGCGGTAATGAAAAACTGTTTTTT. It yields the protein CASSDPSGNEKLFF.